One T cell receptor beta chain is described in this entry. This entry belongs to a study of blood T cell repertoires in COVID-19. Whole-study context: Samples taken during acute and convalescent COVID-19 were collected in the United States, Italy and Spain. T cells, B-cell-depleted T cells, or PBMCs supplied cDNA or gDNA.

How the authors handled the data: Reference gene primer amplification in the assay estimated nucleated cell counts. Method: immunoSEQ multiplex PCR; TCRdb's copy keeps in-frame clones and lacks some. V, J and clone size are taken as reported in that table, and D and trimming were inferred from the DNA itself. The sample consists of 31,000 or so clones, roughly nine tenths of them appearing once. CDR1 and CDR2 from the germline V gene are MDHEN and SYDVKM. This CDR3 region has 15 residues. V was clipped by 5 bases and J by 5 bases, with 18 bases between them. This clonotype was obtained from a man at least 80 years old with acute or convalescent COVID-19. The sample taken for sequencing was peripheral blood. The chain uses TRBV28 and TRBJ1-2, with unresolved D. The DNA for the CDR3 is TGTGCCAGCAGTGTCCTAGTAGGTAGAGGGTATGGCTACACCTTC. It codes for CASSVLVGRGYGYTF.